This T cell receptor beta chain was sequenced during a study of tumor-infiltrating lymphocytes in primary liver carcinoma. About the study: Both sexes were represented among patients, who were 30 to 69 years old.

With 2 bases removed from V and 5 bases from J, the gap between germline ends came to 21 bases. The CDR3 is made up of 17 amino acids. Remarks on this clonotype: Its antigen remains unidentified.

A constant-region primer served to make TCR beta cDNA from about 0.5 ug total RNA. The TCR beta library was amplified through three nested multiplex PCR rounds in a modified ARM-PCR procedure. TRBV1-TRBV30 forward primers paired with a C-beta reverse primer drove the first two PCR rounds, about 10 cycles each. TCRdb independently ran MiXCR on the multiplex PCR reads; one entry per CDR3 protein. The sample gives about 120,000 distinct CDR3 sequences, 55% to 70% of which show up once; roughly 8.1% is in the top ten. Notes on the study in general: Tumors and blood were compared for top-250-clone fraction, and tumors had the significantly higher value (p = 0.039).

Without any cell sorting, about 18-30 mg of bulk tissue yielded co-extracted RNA and DNA. The patients had histopathologically diagnosed primary liver carcinoma, and their disease was treated by surgical resection. Infection with HBV was chronic in patients; they were treatment-naive. The TCR was taken from a woman aged 60-75 years with primary liver carcinoma and hepatitis B virus infection. The rearrangement joins TRBV12-3 or TRBV12-4 to TRBJ2-5; tentative D call: TRBD1 (6 bases). Sequenced: tumor-adjacent normal liver tissue. CDR3 DNA sequence: TGTGCCAGCAGTTTATCACGGACCAAGACAGGTGTGGAGACCCAGTACTTC. Translating it yields CASSLSRTKTGVETQYF.